The 11 T cell receptor beta chains presented below share a single source sample, sequenced in a study of CD8 T cells in Susac syndrome. About 0.5 to 1 ug RNA was reverse transcribed with random hexamers. TCRdb ran MiXCR on the immunoSEQ multiplex PCR reads and lists one entry per CDR3 protein. The table lists roughly 180,000 distinct CDR3 sequences, about 94% of them singletons. The sample taken for sequencing was CD4+ T cells from PBMCs. The receptors were sampled from a human donor in good health.

In its sample, this clonotype was seen once. V is TRBV12-3 or TRBV12-4 and J is TRBJ1-2; weak D call: TRBD1 (5 bases). This CDR3 comprises 13 residues. Trimming removed 3 bases at V and 3 bases at J, with 8 bases between. CDR3 protein: CASSFAGDYGYTF. The CDR3 DNA reads as TGTGCCAGCAGTTTCGCGGGGGACTATGGCTACACCTTC.

The chain carries TRBV20-1 and TRBJ1-1; no definite D call. V was pared by 1 base and J by 0 bases, with 9 bases between. CDR1 and CDR2 from the germline V gene are DFQATT and SNEGSKA (reference sequence). This CDR3 spans 14 amino acids. CDR3 coding DNA: TGCAGTGCTAGAGTAAGAATCATGAACACTGAAGCTTTCTTT. Translated: CSARVRIMNTEAFF.

The chain employs TRBV5-1 and TRBJ1-5; tentative D call: TRBD1 (5 bases). V gave up 0 bases and J gave up 1 base, with 11 bases separating them. Germline-derived CDR1 and CDR2 are SGHRS and YFSETQ. The CDR3 covers 16 residues. CDR3 loop: CASSLGGSASNQPQHF. Written as DNA, the CDR3 is TGCGCCAGCAGCTTGGGGGGCTCCGCCAGCAATCAGCCCCAGCATTTT.

This clonotype was seen just once. This rearrangement joins TRBV20-1 to TRBJ1-1, with D uncertain. CDR1 and CDR2 (germline): DFQATT, SNEGSKA (reference sequence). The CDR3 is made up of 12 amino acids. The germline V and J ends were trimmed by 3 bases and 8 bases, with 13 bases remaining between them. The CDR3 loop reads CSASRPENEAFF. The DNA for the CDR3 is TGCAGTGCTAGCAGACCAGAGAACGAAGCTTTCTTT.

The chain combines TRBV19 with TRBJ2-1, with 9 bases identical to TRBD2. The trim removed 1 base at V and 8 bases at J, leaving 9 bases unmatched. The CDR3 contains 16 residues. Germline V gene lookup returns CDR1 LNHDA and CDR2 SQIVND (reference sequence). The CDR3: CASSIGLAAQIDEQFF. In nucleotides, the CDR3 is TGTGCCAGTAGTATAGGACTAGCGGCCCAGATAGATGAGCAGTTCTTC.

The rearrangement uses TRBV7-2 and TRBJ2-1; weak D call: TRBD2 (5 bases). Germline-derived CDR1 and CDR2 are SGHTA and FQGNSA. CDR3 length: 18 amino acids. The ends were cut back, 0 bases at V and 5 bases at J, with 20 bases in the middle. This chain's CDR3 is CASSLARGSLPINNEQFF. CDR3 nucleotides: TGTGCCAGCAGCTTAGCACGAGGGAGCTTACCCATAAACAATGAGCAGTTCTTC.

The chain joins TRBV20-1 to TRBJ2-7; maybe TRBD2 (5 bases). The ends were cut back, 3 bases at V and 2 bases at J, with 14 bases in the middle. This CDR3 spans 14 amino acids. Germline V CDR1 and CDR2: DFQATT, SNEGSKA (reference sequence). The chain's CDR3 is CSASRRASTYEQYF. The CDR3 DNA sequence: TGCAGTGCTAGTAGGCGGGCTTCAACCTACGAGCAGTACTTC.

This chain joins TRBV25-1 and TRBJ1-1; 7 bases align to TRBD1. The CDR3 has 13 amino acids. The J segment lost 2 bases and the V segment lost 6 bases, leaving 3 bases of the junction unmatched. CDR1 and CDR2 from the germline V gene are MGHDK and SYGVNS. The CDR3 sequence is CASRGQLNTEAFF. The CDR3 DNA is TGTGCCAGCAGGGGACAGCTCAACACTGAAGCTTTCTTT.

The chain links TRBV12-3 or TRBV12-4 to TRBJ2-7; D remains unclear. The CDR3 totals 10 residues. The V gene lost 3 bases and the J gene lost 6 bases, with 3 bases spanning the gap. This chain's CDR3 is CASSLREQYF. CDR3 nucleotides: TGTGCCAGCAGTTTGCGCGAGCAGTACTTC.

This rearrangement joins TRBV18 to TRBJ2-1; TRBD2 might be the D (6 bases). The length of the CDR3 is 16 residues. The V end lost 0 bases, the J end lost 8 bases, and 17 bases lay between the germline ends. The germline gives CDR1 KGHSH, CDR2 LQKENI. This CDR3 is CASSPPRIGGGDEQFF. The CDR3 DNA reads as TGTGCCAGCTCACCACCGCGGATTGGGGGAGGCGATGAGCAGTTCTTC.

The CDR3 loop is CASSLLGLAGGLNEQYF. The CDR3 nucleotides read TGTGCCAGCAGTTTATTGGGACTAGCGGGAGGGCTAAACGAGCAGTACTTC. This sequence joins TRBV27 and TRBJ2-7, with 16 bases fitting TRBD2. Germline CDR1 is MNHEY and CDR2 is SMNVEV (reference sequence). V dropped 1 base and J dropped 5; count of bases not matched to a gene: 5. This CDR3 has 17 amino acids.